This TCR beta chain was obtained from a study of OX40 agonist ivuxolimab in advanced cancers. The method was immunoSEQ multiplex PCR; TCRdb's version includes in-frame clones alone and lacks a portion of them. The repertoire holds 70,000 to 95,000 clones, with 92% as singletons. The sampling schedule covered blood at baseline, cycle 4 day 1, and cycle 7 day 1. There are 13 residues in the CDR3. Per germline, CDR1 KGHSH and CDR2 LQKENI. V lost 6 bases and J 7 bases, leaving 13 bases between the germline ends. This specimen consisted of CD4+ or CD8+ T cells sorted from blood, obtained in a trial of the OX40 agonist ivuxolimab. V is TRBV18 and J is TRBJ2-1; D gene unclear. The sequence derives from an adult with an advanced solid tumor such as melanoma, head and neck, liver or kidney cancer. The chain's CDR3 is CASSLTVGNEQFF. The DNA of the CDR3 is TGTGCCAGCTCGCTTACCGTAGGGAATGAGCAGTTCTTC.